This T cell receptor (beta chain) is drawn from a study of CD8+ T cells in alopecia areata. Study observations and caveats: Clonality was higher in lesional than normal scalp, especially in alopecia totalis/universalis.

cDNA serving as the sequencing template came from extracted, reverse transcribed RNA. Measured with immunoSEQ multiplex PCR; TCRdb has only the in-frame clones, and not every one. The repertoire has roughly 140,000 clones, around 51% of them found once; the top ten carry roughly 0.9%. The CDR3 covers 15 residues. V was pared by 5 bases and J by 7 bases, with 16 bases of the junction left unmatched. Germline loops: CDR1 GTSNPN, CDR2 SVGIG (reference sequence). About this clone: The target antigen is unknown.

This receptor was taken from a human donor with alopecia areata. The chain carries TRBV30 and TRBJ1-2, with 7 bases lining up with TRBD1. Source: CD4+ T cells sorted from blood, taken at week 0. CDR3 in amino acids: CAWSRDSRAAGGYTF. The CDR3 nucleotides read TGTGCCTGGTCCCGGGACAGCCGTGCTGCGGGTGGCTACACCTTC.